This TCR beta chain was obtained from a study of T cells after yellow fever vaccination. Study-wide results and caveats: Detected again after the booster were most primary-vaccination clones, at 96% CD4 and around 91% CD8.

At least ten counts were recorded for this clonotype. The antigen is not known. The junction departs from germline at one end; a sequencing error may be responsible. The CDR3 is 17 residues long. Germline V gene sequence: CDR1 MNHEY, CDR2 SVGAGI. The TCR cDNA carried a universal primer site and UMIs from 5'RACE template switching. TCRdb reprocessed the 5' RACE reads via MiXCR and lists one record per CDR3 protein. The table shows some 220,000 distinct CDR3 sequences, with around 3.1% occurring only once. This chain links TRBV6-5 with TRBJ2-6, with D perhaps matching TRBD1 or TRBD2 (6 bases each). This TCR was recovered from a man younger than 30 who received the YFV17D yellow fever vaccine. Material: CD4+ T cells sorted from PBMCs, obtained 10 days after the yellow fever booster vaccination. CDR3 bases: TGTGCCAGCAGTTACACGCCACAGGGCTCGGGGGCCAACGTCTTGACTTTC. Amino acids: CASSYTPQGSGANVLTF.